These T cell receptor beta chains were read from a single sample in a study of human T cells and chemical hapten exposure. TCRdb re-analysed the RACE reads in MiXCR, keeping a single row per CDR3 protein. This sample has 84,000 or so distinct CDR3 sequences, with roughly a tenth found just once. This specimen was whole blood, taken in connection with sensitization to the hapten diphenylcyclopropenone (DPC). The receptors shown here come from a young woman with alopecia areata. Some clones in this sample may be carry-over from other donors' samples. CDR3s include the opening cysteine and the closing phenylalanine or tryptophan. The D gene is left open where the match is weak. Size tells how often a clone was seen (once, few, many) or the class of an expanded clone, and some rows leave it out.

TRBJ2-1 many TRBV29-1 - CSVAPRGSYNEQFF TGCAGCGTTGCCCCCCGCGGCTCCTACAATGAGCAGTTCTTC
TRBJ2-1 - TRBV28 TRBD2 CATNPSGGLYEQFF TGTGCCACCAACCCTAGCGGGGGGTTGTATGAGCAGTTCTTC
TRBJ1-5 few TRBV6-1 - CASSDLPGTAPRDQPQHF TGTGCCAGCAGTGACTTACCTGGGACGGCGCCGAGGGATCAGCCCCAGCATTTT
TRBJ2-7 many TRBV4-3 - CASSQVRSPATYEQYF TGCGCCAGCAGCCAAGTGAGGTCCCCAGCCACCTACGAGCAGTACTTC
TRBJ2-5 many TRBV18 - CASSRLDQETQYF TGTGCCAGCTCCCGTCTAGACCAAGAGACCCAGTACTTC
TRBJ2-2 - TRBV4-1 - CASSQELVGVLYTGELFF TGCGCCAGCAGCCAAGAATTGGTGGGCGTTCTTTACACCGGGGAGCTGTTTTTT
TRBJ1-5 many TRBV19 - CASSTGTGGSQPQHF TGTGCCAGTAGTACCGGGACCGGGGGTAGTCAGCCCCAGCATTTT
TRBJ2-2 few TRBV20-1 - CSASSGNTGELFF TGCAGTGCTAGTAGCGGGAACACCGGGGAGCTGTTTTTT
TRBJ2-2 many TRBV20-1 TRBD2 CSARDRGVGTTNTGELFF TGCAGTGCTAGAGATCGGGGGGTAGGGACTACGAACACCGGGGAGCTGTTTTTT
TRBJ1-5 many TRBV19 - CASNEGPGDSNQPQHF TGTGCCAGTAATGAAGGGCCAGGGGACAGCAATCAGCCCCAGCATTTT
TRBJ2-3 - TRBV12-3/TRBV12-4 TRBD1 CASRPGQGSTDTQYF TGTGCCAGCAGGCCCGGACAGGGATCAACAGATACGCAGTATTTT
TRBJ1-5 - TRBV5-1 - CASSWGTGDQPQHF TGCGCCAGCAGCTGGGGGACGGGGGATCAGCCCCAGCATTTT
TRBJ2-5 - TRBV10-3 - CALLSGAQETQYF TGTGCCCTGTTGTCTGGGGCTCAAGAGACCCAGTACTTC
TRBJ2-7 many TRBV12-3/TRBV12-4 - CASSPGPQKGYF TGTGCCAGCAGTCCCGGGCCCCAGAAGGGGTACTTC
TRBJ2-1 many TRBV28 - CASRADWAGYNEQFF TGTGCCAGCAGGGCCGATTGGGCGGGGTACAATGAGCAGTTCTTC
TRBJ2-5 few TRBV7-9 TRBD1 CASSGQVYQETQYF TGTGCCAGCAGCGGACAGGTTTACCAAGAGACCCAGTACTTC
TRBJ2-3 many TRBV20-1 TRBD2 CSLTPPGLDTDTQYF TGCAGTCTAACCCCGCCGGGACTAGACACAGATACGCAGTATTTT
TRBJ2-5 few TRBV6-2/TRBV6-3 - CASSYLLARSQETQYF TGTGCCAGCAGTTACCTCCTAGCGCGTTCCCAAGAGACCCAGTACTTC
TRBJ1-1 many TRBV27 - CASSFGGQGTEAFF TGTGCCAGCAGTTTCGGGGGTCAAGGGACTGAAGCTTTCTTT
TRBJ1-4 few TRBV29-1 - CSARGMTTNEKLFF TGCAGCGCGAGGGGGATGACAACTAATGAAAAACTGTTTTTT
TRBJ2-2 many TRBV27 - CASSTLQRGTGELFF TGTGCCAGCAGTACCCTTCAGAGGGGCACCGGGGAGCTGTTTTTT
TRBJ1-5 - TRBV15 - CATSRGEQPQHF TGTGCCACCAGCAGAGGAGAGCAGCCCCAGCATTTT
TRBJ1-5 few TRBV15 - CASRGVGNQPQHF TGTGCCTCCCGGGGGGTGGGCAATCAGCCCCAGCATTTT
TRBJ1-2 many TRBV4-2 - CASSQDQGREGYTF TGTGCCAGCAGCCAAGATCAGGGACGTGAGGGCTACACCTTC
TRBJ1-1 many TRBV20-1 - CSARTHGAGSTEAFF TGCAGTGCTAGAACTCACGGGGCTGGGAGCACTGAAGCTTTCTTT
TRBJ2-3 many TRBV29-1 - CSVGADTQYF TGCAGCGTGGGGGCGGATACGCAGTATTTT
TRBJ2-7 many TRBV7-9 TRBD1 CASSSTGTGWIYEQYF TGTGCCAGCAGCTCCACTGGGACAGGGTGGATCTACGAGCAGTACTTC
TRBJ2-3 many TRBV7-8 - CASSLGGSNTQYF TGTGCCAGCAGCTTAGGGGGTTCAAATACGCAGTATTTT
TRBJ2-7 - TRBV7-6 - CASSLEEGEQYF TGTGCCAGCAGCTTAGAGGAGGGGGAGCAGTACTTC
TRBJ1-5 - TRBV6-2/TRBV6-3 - CASSYRTTIGNPQHF TGTGCCAGCAGTTATAGAACAACAATCGGTAACCCCCAGCATTTT
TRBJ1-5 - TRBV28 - CASKRGGNQPQHF TGTGCCAGCAAACGGGGGGGCAATCAGCCCCAGCATTTT
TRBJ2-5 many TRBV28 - CASSFGGTQYF TGTGCCAGCAGTTTTGGCGGGACCCAGTACTTC
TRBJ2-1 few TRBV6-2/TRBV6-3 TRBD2 CASSQRRASGRGNEQFF TGTGCCAGCAGCCAACGGAGGGCTAGCGGGAGGGGGAATGAGCAGTTCTTC
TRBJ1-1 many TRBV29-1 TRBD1 CSVSPGTGTNTEAFF TGCAGCGTATCCCCAGGGACAGGGACGAACACTGAAGCTTTCTTT
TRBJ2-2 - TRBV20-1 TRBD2 CSASVASGGNTGELFF TGCAGTGCTAGTGTGGCTAGCGGGGGCAACACCGGGGAGCTGTTTTTT
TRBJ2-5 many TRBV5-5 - CASSLAVPKGETQYF TGTGCCAGCAGCTTGGCTGTTCCCAAAGGGGAGACCCAGTACTTC
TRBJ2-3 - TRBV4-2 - CASSQESTDTQYF TGTGCCAGCAGCCAAGAATCCACAGATACGCAGTATTTT
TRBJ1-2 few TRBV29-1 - CSTTENYGYTF TGCAGCACCACAGAGAACTATGGCTACACCTTC
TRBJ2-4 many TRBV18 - CASSPSRGMVSGIQYF TGTGCCAGCTCACCCAGCAGGGGCATGGTCTCAGGCATTCAGTACTTC
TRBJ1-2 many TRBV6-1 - CASTRTVGYGYTF TGTGCCAGCACCCGGACAGTCGGATATGGCTACACCTTC
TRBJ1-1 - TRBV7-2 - CASSLDPSGTVNTEAFF TGTGCCAGCAGCTTAGACCCCTCCGGGACCGTGAACACTGAAGCTTTCTTT
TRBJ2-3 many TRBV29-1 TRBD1 CSVRTGGTDTQYF TGCAGCGTGAGGACAGGGGGCACAGATACGCAGTATTTT
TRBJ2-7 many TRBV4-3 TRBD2 CASSHGPSGSSYEQYF TGCGCCAGCAGCCATGGTCCTAGCGGAAGCTCCTACGAGCAGTACTTC
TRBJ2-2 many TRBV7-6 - CASSIQESGELFF TGTGCCAGCAGCATACAGGAATCCGGGGAGCTGTTTTTT
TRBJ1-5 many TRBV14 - CASSQGLNQPQHF TGTGCCAGCAGCCAGGGCCTCAATCAGCCCCAGCATTTT
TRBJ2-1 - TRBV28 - CASSLGFYEQFF TGTGCCAGCAGTTTAGGGTTTTATGAGCAGTTCTTC
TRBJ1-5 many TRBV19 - CASTLTEYSNQPQHF TGTGCCAGTACCTTGACAGAGTATAGCAATCAGCCCCAGCATTTT
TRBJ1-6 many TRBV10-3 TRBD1 CAILIGTVPSYNSPLHF TGTGCCATCCTGATAGGGACAGTACCATCCTATAATTCACCCCTCCACTTT
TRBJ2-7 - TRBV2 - CASSEVGYEQYF TGTGCCAGCAGTGAAGTGGGGTACGAGCAGTACTTC
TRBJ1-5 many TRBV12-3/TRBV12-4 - CASSPQGTNQPQHF TGTGCCAGCAGTCCGCAGGGTACCAATCAGCCCCAGCATTTT
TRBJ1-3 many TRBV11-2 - CASSPTPSQARSGNTIYF TGTGCCAGCAGCCCAACGCCCTCACAGGCTCGCTCTGGAAACACCATATATTTT
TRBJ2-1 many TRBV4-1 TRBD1 CASSLLPSGQGYNEQFF TGCGCCAGCAGCCTTCTACCTTCGGGACAGGGCTACAATGAGCAGTTCTTC